The T cell receptor beta chain under discussion was sequenced for a study of neurological immune-mediated disorders. General study points: Subjects shared no identical expanded-clone CDR3 amino acid sequences, suggesting private TCR-beta repertoires in all groups.

The making of cDNA relied on 5'RACE with 10-nucleotide random UMIs. In each sequencing run, over 160 million TCR-beta sequences were generated from 15-18 subjects. In TCRdb, the 5' RACE reads were re-called with MiXCR into one record per CDR3 protein. The top ten clones hold under 5.5% of a sample with about 71,000 distinct CDR3 sequences, approximately 15% of them seen once. Between the trimmed V and J ends, which lost 0 bases and 6 bases, there was a span of 10 bases. This CDR3 has 13 amino acids. Per germline, CDR1 SGHRS and CDR2 YFSETQ. This clonotype was seen ten or more times. The target antigen is unknown. Time point of the sample: longitudinal time-point 1 (baseline).

The rearrangement joins TRBV5-1 to TRBJ2-7; D unclear. The sample consisted of PBMCs. The clonotype originates from a female donor with HTLV-1-associated myelopathy (HAM/TSP). In nucleotides, the CDR3 is TGCGCCAGCAGCTTGGAAGACGCGGCCGAGCAGTACTTC. Translation: CASSLEDAAEQYF.